The clone carrying this T cell receptor beta chain was counted between two and nine times. The antigen remains unidentified. The source of the sample is a study of graft-versus-host responses after intestinal transplantation. Overall study: Each recipient received a multivisceral, liver-intestinal, or isolated intestinal graft.

The data were produced by immunoSEQ multiplex PCR, yet TCRdb's version contains in-frame clones alone and is incomplete. The sample shows around 97,000 clones, roughly 89% of them seen only once. CDR1 is ENHRY and CDR2 is SYGVKD in the germline V gene. J was trimmed by 5 bases and V by 5 bases; bases with no gene match: 7. The CDR3 contains 14 residues. Here the sequenced sample was unstimulated CD4+ T cells sorted from spleen or lymph node cells, taken before transplant. V usage is TRBV10-3 and J usage is TRBJ2-7; the match to TRBD1 covers 9 bases. The TCR was taken from a human donor who was the organ donor for an intestinal transplant. As DNA, the CDR3 is TGTGCCATCAGTCAGGGACAGGGTAACGACGAGCAGTACTTC. Translation: CAISQGQGNDEQYF.